The next 20 T cell receptor beta chains were all read from a single sample in a study of blood T cell repertoires in COVID-19. Assay: immunoSEQ multiplex PCR; the TCRdb copy retains only in-frame clones and omits some. Of 200,000 to 300,000 clones detected, 88% appear once; the ten largest clones hold 0.9% to 1%. The material sequenced was peripheral blood. The receptors shown here come from a woman between 40 and 55 years old who had recovered from COVID-19.

The chain uses TRBV4-1 and TRBJ2-7; perhaps TRBD2 as D (6 bases). V shed 0 bases and J shed 3 bases, with 18 bases lying between them. The CDR3 extends over 17 amino acids. Per germline, CDR1 MGHRA and CDR2 YSYEKL. CDR3 bases: TGCGCCAGCAGCCAAGAGCAATACGGGGGTTTTAGCTACGAGCAGTACTTC. Translated, it gives CASSQEQYGGFSYEQYF.

V and J are TRBV4-1 and TRBJ1-1, with D unresolved. CDR1 MGHRA and CDR2 YSYEKL come from the germline V gene. Trimming shortened V by 3 bases and J by 2 bases, and 19 bases separated the two germline ends. CDR3 length: 17 residues. This CDR3 reads CASSHPPGGSLNTEAFF. CDR3 nucleotides: TGCGCCAGCAGCCACCCCCCGGGTGGTTCATTAAACACTGAAGCTTTCTTT.

This clone was observed once. The chain joins TRBV29-1 to TRBJ2-3, with D tentatively TRBD2 (6 bases). With 7 bases removed from V and 1 base from J, the gap between germline ends came to 27 bases. Per the germline V gene, CDR1 is SQVTM and CDR2 is ANQGSEA. The CDR3 is made up of 18 amino acids. CDR3 protein: CSARRGEAGPGGTDTQYF. In DNA form, the CDR3 reads TGCAGCGCTCGTCGCGGGGAGGCGGGCCCGGGGGGCACAGATACGCAGTATTTT.

Turning to this clone: Within the sample, other DNA sequences also encode this same CDR3. The CDR3 nucleotides read TGCGCCAGCAGCCTAGGTCCGGGGGAAAAACTGTTTTTT. Its translation: CASSLGPGEKLFF. The rearrangement links TRBV5-1 to TRBJ1-4; D uncertain. Germline V CDR1 and CDR2: SGHRS, YFSETQ. V dropped 4 bases and J dropped 8 bases, with 12 bases sitting between them. The CDR3 is made up of 13 amino acids.

This clone was recorded only once. The chain recombines TRBV3-1 (or the pseudogene TRBV3-2) with TRBJ1-4, with 7 bases that match TRBD1. The CDR3 is made up of 17 amino acids. Per germline, CDR1 LGHDT and CDR2 YNNKEL (reference sequence). V shed 4 bases and J 8 bases; nucleotides not matched to a gene: 16. The chain's CDR3 is CASSRSEEGAGGEKLFF. CDR3 coding DNA: TGTGCCAGCAGCCGATCCGAAGAGGGGGCTGGAGGAGAAAAACTGTTTTTT.

The chain is built from TRBV5-1 and TRBJ1-6; D remains unclear. V dropped 4 bases and J dropped 7 bases, with 9 bases sitting between them. Germline CDR1 SGHRS, CDR2 YFSETQ. CDR3 length equals 13 residues. The CDR3 is CASSPTVNSPLHF. The CDR3 nucleotides read TGCGCCAGCAGCCCCACAGTCAATTCACCCCTCCACTTT.

The chain is built from TRBV3-1 (or the pseudogene TRBV3-2) and TRBJ2-5; 11 positions match TRBD1. CDR3 length: 12 amino acids. After removal of 6 bases from V and 7 bases from J, the junction contained 1 base not matched to a gene. From germline, CDR1 is LGHDT and CDR2 YNNKEL (reference sequence). The CDR3 loop is CASRGQGGTQYF. The CDR3 DNA follows: TGTGCCAGCAGGGGACAGGGGGGGACCCAGTACTTC.

This chain connects TRBV4-3 to TRBJ2-1, with D hard to call. The V end was cut by 3 bases, the J end by 0 bases, with 9 bases between. Germline CDR1 LGHNA, CDR2 YSLEER. This CDR3 spans 15 amino acids. This CDR3 reads CASSHSAYSYNEQFF. DNA of the CDR3: TGCGCCAGCAGCCACAGCGCGTACTCCTACAATGAGCAGTTCTTC.

V usage is TRBV19 and J usage is TRBJ2-7; D perhaps matches TRBD2 (6 bases). Trimming removed 6 bases from V and 3 bases from J, with 15 bases in between. From germline, CDR1 is LNHDA and CDR2 SQIVND (reference sequence). CDR3 length equals 14 residues. CDR3 in amino acids: CASSPTGRGYEQYF. CDR3 DNA: TGTGCCAGTAGCCCTACCGGGAGAGGCTACGAGCAGTACTTC.

The chain recombines TRBV30 with TRBJ2-3; D is perhaps TRBD2 (5 bases). The CDR3 is 12 amino acids. Germline V gene data show CDR1 as GTSNPN and CDR2 as SVGIG (reference sequence). Trimming took 2 bases from V and 9 from J, leaving 12 bases between them. CDR3 residues: CAWSPASGTQYF. CDR3 DNA sequence: TGTGCCTGGAGTCCGGCCTCGGGAACGCAGTATTTT.

V gene TRBV5-6 combines with J gene TRBJ1-4; 9 bases map to TRBD1. CDR1 SGHDT and CDR2 YYEEEE come from the germline V gene. This CDR3 region has 14 residues. Losses at the gene ends were 4 bases for V and 4 bases for J; bases not matched to a gene: 2. DNA of the CDR3: TGTGCCAGCAGCCCGGACAGGGGTAATGAAAAACTGTTTTTT. It specifies CASSPDRGNEKLFF.

The chain employs TRBV4-3 and TRBJ1-2, with TRBD1 matching over 12 bases. With 0 bases clipped from V and 7 bases from J, the junction kept 3 bases outside the gene matches. The length of the CDR3 is 15 residues. In germline, CDR1 is LGHNA, CDR2 YSLEER. CDR3 nucleotides: TGCGCCAGCAGCCAAGAGGGACAGGGGGCGGGTGGCTACACCTTC. Protein sequence: CASSQEGQGAGGYTF.

This rearrangement joins TRBV2 to TRBJ1-2, with TRBD1 identical over 8 bases. The junction had 10 bases not matched to a gene; V was cut back by 2 bases and J by 2 bases. Germline V gene lookup returns CDR1 SNHLY and CDR2 FYNNEI. This CDR3 comprises 17 residues. The CDR3 protein is CASSELWSGGRNYGYTF. The CDR3 bases are TGTGCCAGCAGTGAATTGTGGTCAGGGGGCCGCAACTATGGCTACACCTTC.

CDR3 DNA: TGCGCCAGCAGCCAAGTCGGGAACTACGAGCAGTACTTC. As protein: CASSQVGNYEQYF. The rearrangement joins TRBV4-1 to TRBJ2-7; D perhaps matches TRBD2 (5 bases). CDR3 length equals 13 residues. Trimming removed 1 base at V and 3 bases at J, with 7 bases between. Looked up from germline, CDR1 is MGHRA and CDR2 is YSYEKL.

The V call is TRBV30, the J call TRBJ2-7, with D unclear. CDR3 length equals 13 residues. The V gene's germline CDR1 is GTSNPN and CDR2 SVGIG (reference sequence). Trimming removed 4 bases at V and 1 base at J, with 11 bases between. The CDR3 region has the DNA TGTGCCTGGAACAGTGGCGCATCCTACGAGCAGTACTTC. This encodes CAWNSGASYEQYF.

This chain links TRBV9 with TRBJ1-3; TRBD1 is a possible D gene (6 bases). V was pared by 0 bases and J by 1 base, with 14 bases between. The CDR3 has 17 residues. Germline V gene lookup returns CDR1 SGDLS and CDR2 YYNGEE. The CDR3, as DNA: TGTGCCAGCAGCGTAGGGGCCAGGGGCGGGTCTGGAAACACCATATATTTT. It is translated as CASSVGARGGSGNTIYF.

The CDR3 nucleotides are TGTGCCAGCAGTCCCCCCCGGGGGGGGGTCTCTGGAAACACCATATATTTT. Translated, it gives CASSPPRGGVSGNTIYF. This chain links TRBV6-6 with TRBJ1-3, with D maybe TRBD1 (5 bases). Trimming took 5 bases from V and 0 from J, leaving 17 bases between them. The CDR3 sequence is 17 residues long. Germline V gene lookup returns CDR1 MNHNY and CDR2 SVGAGI (reference sequence).

The rearrangement links TRBV25-1 to TRBJ2-1, with 8 bases fitting TRBD1. Germline-derived CDR1 and CDR2 are MGHDK and SYGVNS. CDR3 length: 16 amino acids. The V and J ends lost 8 bases and 4 bases, in that order; junction bases with no gene match: 13. CDR3 DNA: TGTGCCAGCGAACAACGGACAGGGAGTGGGTACAATGAGCAGTTCTTC. Its translation is CASEQRTGSGYNEQFF.

This clone was found once. The rearrangement uses TRBV7-2 and TRBJ2-2; 7 bases align to TRBD2. Germline V lookup: CDR1 SGHTA, CDR2 FQGNSA. The CDR3 consists of 16 residues. The trim removed 5 bases at V and 0 bases at J, leaving 6 bases unmatched. The CDR3: CASSPLAGANTGELFF. CDR3 DNA sequence: TGTGCCAGCAGCCCCCTGGCGGGGGCGAACACCGGGGAGCTGTTTTTT. Full variable domain (remainder filled in from reference TRBV7-2 and TRBJ2-2): GAGVSQSPSNKVTEKGKDVELRCDPISGHTALYWYRQSLGQGLEFLIYFQGNSAPDKSGLPSDRFSAERTGGSVSTLTIQRTQQEDSAVYLCASSPLAGANTGELFFGEGSRLTVL.

The gene calls are TRBV19 and TRBJ2-1, with D possibly matching TRBD1 (5 bases). The V gene's germline CDR1 is LNHDA and CDR2 SQIVND (reference sequence). V was cut by 3 bases and J by 3 bases, with 12 bases left in between. This CDR3 contains 15 residues. The CDR3 sequence: CASSMGLVGYNEQFF. In nucleotides, the CDR3 is TGTGCCAGTAGTATGGGGCTAGTGGGCTACAATGAGCAGTTCTTC. Drawing the rest from reference TRBV19 and TRBJ2-1, the complete variable domain is DGGITQSPKYLFRKEGQNVTLSCEQNLNHDAMYWYRQDPGQGLRLIYYSQIVNDFQKGDIAEGYSVSREKKESFPLTVTSAQKNPTAFYLCASSMGLVGYNEQFFGPGTRLTVL.